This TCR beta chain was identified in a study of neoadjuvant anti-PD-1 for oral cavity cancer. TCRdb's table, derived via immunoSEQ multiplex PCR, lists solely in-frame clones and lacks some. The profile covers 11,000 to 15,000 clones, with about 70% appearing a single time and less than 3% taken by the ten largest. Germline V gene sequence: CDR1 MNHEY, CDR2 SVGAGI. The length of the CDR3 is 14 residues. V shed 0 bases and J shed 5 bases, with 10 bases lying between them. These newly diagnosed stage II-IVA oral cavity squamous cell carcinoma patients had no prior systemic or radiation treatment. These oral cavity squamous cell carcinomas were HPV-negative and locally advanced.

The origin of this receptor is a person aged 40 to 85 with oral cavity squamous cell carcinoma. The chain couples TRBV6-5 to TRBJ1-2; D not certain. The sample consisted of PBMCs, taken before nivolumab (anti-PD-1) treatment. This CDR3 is CASSYSSRGYGYTF. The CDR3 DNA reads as TGTGCCAGCAGTTACTCGAGCAGAGGATATGGCTACACCTTC.